One and the same sample provided the 19 T cell receptor beta chains below, sequenced in a study of T cell clones after liver transplantation. Assay: immunoSEQ multiplex PCR; the TCRdb copy retains only in-frame clones and omits some. The sample includes about 120,000 clones, about nine tenths of them seen just once. The starting material was CD4+ T cells from blood, obtained 12 months after liver transplant. These receptors originate from a human patient who received a liver transplant. The T cells may partly be graft donor cells.

This chain uses TRBV11-3 with TRBJ2-1, with 8 nucleotides matching TRBD2. The ends lost 4 bases at V and 6 bases at J; junction bases unmatched: 8. From germline, CDR1 is SGHNT and CDR2 YENEEA. CDR3 length equals 15 residues. CDR3 amino acids: CASSSGSTSVNEQFF. CDR3 DNA: TGTGCCAGCAGCTCCGGGTCGACTAGCGTCAATGAGCAGTTCTTC.

The rearrangement uses TRBV7-3 and TRBJ2-3; tentatively, D is TRBD1 (5 bases). This CDR3 spans 15 amino acids. Per germline, CDR1 SGHTA and CDR2 FQGTGA. With 2 bases removed from V and 2 bases from J, the gap between germline ends came to 11 bases. DNA of the CDR3: TGTGCCAGCAGCTTACAAGTAGGGGACACAGATACGCAGTATTTT. Residues: CASSLQVGDTDTQYF.

The chain employs TRBV5-4 and TRBJ2-5; 9 bases match TRBD2. Trimming took 5 bases from V and 4 from J; bases not matched to a gene: 6. CDR3 length: 14 residues. CDR1 is SGHNT and CDR2 is YYREEE in the germline V gene (reference sequence). This CDR3 reads CASRISGSVETQYF. CDR3 DNA: TGTGCCAGCAGGATTAGCGGGAGTGTAGAGACCCAGTACTTC.

The chain combines TRBV11-1 with TRBJ2-2; D is perhaps TRBD2 (6 bases). The V end lost 2 bases, the J end lost 1 base, and 8 bases lay between the germline ends. Germline V gives CDR1 SGHAT, CDR2 FQDESV (reference sequence). The CDR3 spans 15 residues. The CDR3 spells CASSLMGGNTGELFF. In DNA, the CDR3 is TGTGCCAGCAGCTTAATGGGGGGGAACACCGGGGAGCTGTTTTTT.

The V and J genes are TRBV11-2 and TRBJ2-7; 10 bases line up with TRBD1. From germline, CDR1 is SGHAT and CDR2 FQNNGV. CDR3 size: 14 residues. V lost 5 bases to trimming and J lost 6 bases; unmatched junction nucleotides: 7. CDR3 sequence: CASSPRDRGGEQYF. The CDR3 nucleotides are TGTGCCAGCAGCCCCCGGGACAGGGGAGGCGAGCAGTACTTC.

This chain connects TRBV11-3 to TRBJ2-3; 8 bases agree with TRBD1. The length of the CDR3 is 16 residues. Germline V gene sequence: CDR1 SGHNT, CDR2 YENEEA. The J segment lost 4 bases and the V segment lost 4 bases, leaving 10 bases of the junction unmatched. The CDR3 region has the DNA TGTGCCAGCAGCTCGAACAGGGGGTTTAATTCAGATACGCAGTATTTT. This gives the protein CASSSNRGFNSDTQYF.

This chain connects TRBV2 to TRBJ1-6; TRBD1 might be the D (5 bases). CDR3 length: 15 residues. Trimming pared 4 bases from V and 7 bases from J, leaving 14 bases between. Per the germline V gene, CDR1 is SNHLY and CDR2 is FYNNEI. The CDR3 reads CASSATGTGNSPLHF. The CDR3 bases are TGTGCCAGCAGTGCGACCGGGACGGGGAATTCACCCCTCCACTTT.

Here the CDR3 DNA reads TGTGCCAGCAGTATTACAGGGTTGGGCTCCTACGAGCAGTACTTC. Translating gives CASSITGLGSYEQYF. The chain is built from TRBV6-5 and TRBJ2-7, with a tentative D call TRBD1 (6 bases). The V and J ends lost 5 bases and 0 bases respectively, with 14 bases between them. CDR3 size: 15 residues. Germline V gives CDR1 MNHEY, CDR2 SVGAGI.

In its sample, this clone was seen a few times. This sequence joins TRBV6-1 and TRBJ2-7; 12 positions match TRBD2. V trimming: 3 bases; J trimming: 6 bases; junction bases outside the gene matches: 9. CDR1 and CDR2 (germline): MNHNS, SASEGT. The CDR3 runs 16 residues. The chain's CDR3 is CASSDPPTSGSAEQYF. In DNA, the CDR3 is TGTGCCAGCAGTGACCCCCCGACTAGCGGGAGTGCCGAGCAGTACTTC.

This clone was recorded only once. The chain couples TRBV18 to TRBJ1-2; unclear D gene. Per the germline V gene, CDR1 is KGHSH and CDR2 is LQKENI. The ends were cut back, 2 bases at V and 4 bases at J, with 5 bases in the middle. The CDR3 extends over 12 amino acids. The CDR3 here is CASSPDIYGYTF. The CDR3 region has the DNA TGTGCCAGCTCACCAGACATCTATGGCTACACCTTC.

V gene TRBV6-5 combines with J gene TRBJ1-3; D gene ambiguous. The length of the CDR3 is 15 residues. CDR1 and CDR2 (germline): MNHEY, SVGAGI. Trimming left V 5 bases short and J 0 bases short, with 11 bases between. CDR3: CASSRKDSSGNTIYF. Written as DNA, the CDR3 is TGTGCCAGCAGTAGGAAGGACTCCTCTGGAAACACCATATATTTT.

CDR3 sequence (DNA): TGTGCCAGCAGCTTAGGAGGATCAGGGGTCCCTGAAGCTTTCTTT. It specifies CASSLGGSGVPEAFF. J is TRBJ1-1 and V is TRBV11-3; maybe TRBD1 (6 bases). V dropped 1 base and J dropped 6 bases, with 15 bases sitting between them. The CDR3 is made up of 15 amino acids. The germline V gene encodes CDR1 SGHNT and CDR2 YENEEA.

The chain combines TRBV6-5 with TRBJ2-2; no clear D gene. CDR3 length: 13 amino acids. Trimming left V 3 bases short and J 4 bases short, with 6 bases between. Germline assignment: CDR1 MNHEY and CDR2 SVGAGI. The CDR3 loop is CASSYVGTGELFF. DNA for the CDR3: TGTGCCAGCAGTTATGTTGGCACCGGGGAGCTGTTTTTT.

The J gene is TRBJ1-1, the V gene TRBV19; 8 nucleotides align to TRBD1. CDR1 is LNHDA and CDR2 is SQIVND in the germline V gene (reference sequence). The trim removed 8 bases at V and 0 bases at J, leaving 5 bases unmatched. The CDR3 has 14 amino acids. The DNA of the CDR3 is TGTGCCAGTTTTAAGGACAGGGTGAACACTGAAGCTTTCTTT. As protein: CASFKDRVNTEAFF.

V and J are TRBV5-1 and TRBJ1-4, with a tentative D call TRBD1 (5 bases). Per germline, CDR1 SGHRS and CDR2 YFSETQ. Trimming took 2 bases from V and 1 from J, leaving 9 bases between them. This CDR3 region has 15 residues. The CDR3 loop is CASSFGGQTNEKLFF. DNA of the CDR3: TGCGCCAGCAGCTTCGGAGGACAAACTAATGAAAAACTGTTTTTT.

This sequence joins TRBV6-6 and TRBJ1-4; D is possibly TRBD1 (5 bases). CDR1 is MNHNY, CDR2 SVGAGI, per germline (reference sequence). The CDR3 is 14 amino acids. Trimming cost V 4 bases and J 4 bases, with 10 bases left between them. This chain's CDR3 is CASSFSRVNEKLFF. CDR3 nucleotides: TGTGCCAGCAGTTTTAGCAGGGTTAATGAAAAACTGTTTTTT.

The chain joins TRBV11-1 to TRBJ1-4, with a possible D match to TRBD1 (5 bases). CDR1 SGHAT and CDR2 FQDESV come from the germline V gene (reference sequence). Trimming removed 5 bases from V and 4 bases from J, with 11 bases in between. The CDR3 has 14 amino acids. The CDR3 reads CASSPGTNNEKLFF. The DNA for the CDR3 is TGTGCCAGCAGCCCTGGGACTAATAATGAAAAACTGTTTTTT.

The chain couples TRBV5-1 to TRBJ2-1, with unresolved D. The V end lost 2 bases, the J end lost 0 bases, and 9 bases lay between the germline ends. Germline CDR1 is SGHRS and CDR2 is YFSETQ. The CDR3 extends over 15 amino acids. CDR3 in DNA: TGCGCCAGCAGCTTCAGGACCAGCTCCTACAATGAGCAGTTCTTC. Translated, it gives CASSFRTSSYNEQFF.

With regard to this clone: Additional DNA sequences in this sample encode the identical CDR3. The chain carries TRBV5-1 and TRBJ2-3; D uncertain. The CDR3 consists of 14 residues. Germline V gene data show CDR1 as SGHRS and CDR2 as YFSETQ. Deletions cut 0 bases from V and 1 base from J, with 6 bases between. CDR3 coding DNA: TGCGCCAGCAGCTTGGATCGGGGCACAGATACGCAGTATTTT. Protein product: CASSLDRGTDTQYF.